The entry that follows covers one T cell receptor (beta chain) sequence. Its matching antigen is unknown. Time point specified: baseline pretreatment blood. The treatment is: 15 Gy SBRT to primary tumor, nephrectomy 4 weeks later. This renal cell carcinoma was of the clear cell type. These data are taken from a study of radiation and T cells in renal cell carcinoma. Overall study context: Nephrectomy followed 15 Gy stereotactic body radiation by 4 weeks.

The V end was cut by 2 bases, the J end by 0 bases, with 16 bases between. The CDR3 has 17 amino acids. Germline values: CDR1 MRHNA, CDR2 SNTAGT. The protocol was immunoSEQ multiplex PCR, while the TCRdb copy is restricted to in-frame clones and leaves out a portion. Here the sample spans 100,000 to 150,000 clones, approximately 80% being singletons. Whole-study results and caveats: From baseline, blood top tumor clonotypes peaked at 2 weeks post-radiation.

This TCR was sampled from a woman in her fifties or sixties with renal cell carcinoma. J is TRBJ1-1 and V is TRBV6-4, with D unresolved. The source material was blood, sampled from a patient whose treatment included radiotherapy and nephrectomy. CDR3 loop: CASSDSFRPGVNTEAFF. CDR3 in DNA: TGTGCCAGCAGTGACAGTTTTCGCCCAGGAGTGAACACTGAAGCTTTCTTT.